This TCR beta chain stems from a study of T cell changes during pregnancy in multiple sclerosis. The protocol was immunoSEQ multiplex PCR, while the TCRdb copy is restricted to in-frame clones and leaves out a portion. Of about 40,000 clones in the sample, around 90% were seen once. The CDR3 extends over 14 amino acids. The germline V gene encodes CDR1 MNHEY and CDR2 SMNVEV (reference sequence). Trimming took off 6 bases at V and 0 bases at J, with 11 bases between the two ends. This chain links TRBV27 with TRBJ2-5; no firm D call. Sequencing used peripheral blood, obtained before pregnancy. The TCR comes from a female donor with multiple sclerosis, enrolled in a pregnancy study. The CDR3 DNA is TGTGCCAGCAGCCTACGACATTACCAAGAGACCCAGTACTTC. Its protein is CASSLRHYQETQYF.